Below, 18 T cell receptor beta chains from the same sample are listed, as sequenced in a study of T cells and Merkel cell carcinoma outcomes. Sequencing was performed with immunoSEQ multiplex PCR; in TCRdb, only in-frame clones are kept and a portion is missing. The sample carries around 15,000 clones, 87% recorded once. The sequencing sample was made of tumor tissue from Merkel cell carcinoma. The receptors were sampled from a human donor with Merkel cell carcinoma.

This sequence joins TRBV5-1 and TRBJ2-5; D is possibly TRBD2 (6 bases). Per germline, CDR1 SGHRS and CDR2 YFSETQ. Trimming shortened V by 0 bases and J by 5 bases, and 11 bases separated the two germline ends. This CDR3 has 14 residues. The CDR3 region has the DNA TGCGCCAGCAGCTTGGCTGCAGGGAGGGAGACCCAGTACTTC. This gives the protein CASSLAAGRETQYF.

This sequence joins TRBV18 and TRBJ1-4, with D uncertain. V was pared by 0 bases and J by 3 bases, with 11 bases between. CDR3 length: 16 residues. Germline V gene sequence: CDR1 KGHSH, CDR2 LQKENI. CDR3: CASSPPGGRANEKLFF. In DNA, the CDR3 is TGTGCCAGCTCACCACCGGGAGGGCGAGCTAATGAAAAACTGTTTTTT.

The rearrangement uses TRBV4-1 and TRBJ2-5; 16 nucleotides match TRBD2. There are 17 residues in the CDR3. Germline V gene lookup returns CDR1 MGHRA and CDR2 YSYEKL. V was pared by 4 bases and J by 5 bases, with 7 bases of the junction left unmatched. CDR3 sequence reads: CASSLLGLAGGPETQYF. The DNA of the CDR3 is TGCGCCAGCAGCCTCTTGGGACTAGCGGGGGGGCCGGAGACCCAGTACTTC.

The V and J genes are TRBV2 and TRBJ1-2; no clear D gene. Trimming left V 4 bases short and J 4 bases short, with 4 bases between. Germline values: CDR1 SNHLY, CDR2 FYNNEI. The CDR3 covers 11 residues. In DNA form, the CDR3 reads TGTGCCAGCAGTGGCGGCTATGGCTACACCTTC. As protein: CASSGGYGYTF.

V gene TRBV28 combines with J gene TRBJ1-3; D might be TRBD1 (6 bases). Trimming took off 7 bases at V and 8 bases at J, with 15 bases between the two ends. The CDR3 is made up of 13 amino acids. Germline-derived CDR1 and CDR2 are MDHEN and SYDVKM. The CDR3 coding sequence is TGTGCCAGCAACACACAGGGAACGGACACCATATATTTT. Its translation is CASNTQGTDTIYF.

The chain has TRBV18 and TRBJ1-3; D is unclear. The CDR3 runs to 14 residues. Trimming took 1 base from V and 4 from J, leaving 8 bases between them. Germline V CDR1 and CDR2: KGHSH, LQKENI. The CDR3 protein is CASSPRQEGNTIYF. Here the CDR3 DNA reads TGTGCCAGCTCACCACGTCAGGAGGGAAACACCATATATTTT.

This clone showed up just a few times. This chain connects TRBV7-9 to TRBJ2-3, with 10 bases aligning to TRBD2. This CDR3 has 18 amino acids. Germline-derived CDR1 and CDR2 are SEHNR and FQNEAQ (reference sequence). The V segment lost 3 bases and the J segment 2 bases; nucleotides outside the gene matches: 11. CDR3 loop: CASSFLGAGGPNTDTQYF. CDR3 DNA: TGTGCCAGCAGCTTTTTAGGAGCGGGGGGGCCAAACACAGATACGCAGTATTTT.

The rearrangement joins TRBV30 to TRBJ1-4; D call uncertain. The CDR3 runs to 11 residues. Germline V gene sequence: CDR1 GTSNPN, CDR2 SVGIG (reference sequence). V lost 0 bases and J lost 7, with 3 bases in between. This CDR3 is CAWSVREKLFF. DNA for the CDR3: TGTGCCTGGAGTGTACGTGAAAAACTGTTTTTT.

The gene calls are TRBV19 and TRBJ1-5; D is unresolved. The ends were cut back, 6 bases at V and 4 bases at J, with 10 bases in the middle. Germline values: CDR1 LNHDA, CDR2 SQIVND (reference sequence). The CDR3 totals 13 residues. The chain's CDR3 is CASSHNLNQPQHF. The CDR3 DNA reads TGTGCCAGTAGCCACAATCTGAATCAGCCCCAGCATTTT.

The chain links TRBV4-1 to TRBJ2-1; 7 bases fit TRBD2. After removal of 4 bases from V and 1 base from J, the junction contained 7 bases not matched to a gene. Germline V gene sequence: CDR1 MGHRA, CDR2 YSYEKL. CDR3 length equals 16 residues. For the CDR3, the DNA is TGCGCCAGCAGCCCCGGACTAGGCCGGTCCTACAATGAGCAGTTCTTC. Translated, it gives CASSPGLGRSYNEQFF.

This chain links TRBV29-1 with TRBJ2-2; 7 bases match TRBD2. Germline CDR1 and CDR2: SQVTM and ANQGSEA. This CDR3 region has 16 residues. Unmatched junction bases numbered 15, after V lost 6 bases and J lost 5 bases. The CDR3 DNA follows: TGCAGCGTCGGAGGGGTCGCGGGAGCTTTTACCGGGGAGCTGTTTTTT. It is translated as CSVGGVAGAFTGELFF.

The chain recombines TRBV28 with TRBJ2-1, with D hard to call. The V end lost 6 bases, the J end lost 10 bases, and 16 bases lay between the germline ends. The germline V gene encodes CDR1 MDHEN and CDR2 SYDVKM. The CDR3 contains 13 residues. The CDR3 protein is CASSSELTLEQFF. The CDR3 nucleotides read TGTGCCAGCAGCTCTGAACTAACTTTGGAGCAGTTCTTC.

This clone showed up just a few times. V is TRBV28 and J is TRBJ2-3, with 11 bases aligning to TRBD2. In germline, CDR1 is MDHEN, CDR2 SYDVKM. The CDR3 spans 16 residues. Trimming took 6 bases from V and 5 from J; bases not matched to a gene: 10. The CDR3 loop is CASSFIAGGRGDTQYF. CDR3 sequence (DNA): TGTGCCAGCAGCTTCATAGCGGGAGGGAGGGGAGATACGCAGTATTTT.

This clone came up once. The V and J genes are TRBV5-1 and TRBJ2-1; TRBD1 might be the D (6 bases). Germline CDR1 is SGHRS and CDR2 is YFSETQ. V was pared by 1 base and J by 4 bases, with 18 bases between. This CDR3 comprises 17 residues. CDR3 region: CASSLTSTTGLYNEQFF. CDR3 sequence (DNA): TGCGCCAGCAGCTTGACCTCGACGACAGGTCTGTACAATGAGCAGTTCTTC.

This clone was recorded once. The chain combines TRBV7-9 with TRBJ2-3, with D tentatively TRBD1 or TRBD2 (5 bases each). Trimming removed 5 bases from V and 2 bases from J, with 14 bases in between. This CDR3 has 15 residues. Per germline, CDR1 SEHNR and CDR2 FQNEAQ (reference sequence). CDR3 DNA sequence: TGTGCCAGCAGCCCCGGGGCTAGCCCCACAGATACGCAGTATTTT. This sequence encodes CASSPGASPTDTQYF.

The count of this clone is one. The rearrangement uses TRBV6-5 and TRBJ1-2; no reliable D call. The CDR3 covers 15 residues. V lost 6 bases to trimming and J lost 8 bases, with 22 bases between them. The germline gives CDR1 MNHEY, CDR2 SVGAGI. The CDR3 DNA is TGTGCCAGCAGATCCGTGGGAATAGGCTCGAGAGGCTACACCTTC. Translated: CASRSVGIGSRGYTF.

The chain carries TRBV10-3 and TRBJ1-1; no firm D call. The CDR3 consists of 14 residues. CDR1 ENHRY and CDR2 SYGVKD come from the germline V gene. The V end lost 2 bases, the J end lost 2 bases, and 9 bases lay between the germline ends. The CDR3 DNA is TGTGCCATCAGTGAGCAAGGCTTAAACACTGAAGCTTTCTTT. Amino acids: CAISEQGLNTEAFF.

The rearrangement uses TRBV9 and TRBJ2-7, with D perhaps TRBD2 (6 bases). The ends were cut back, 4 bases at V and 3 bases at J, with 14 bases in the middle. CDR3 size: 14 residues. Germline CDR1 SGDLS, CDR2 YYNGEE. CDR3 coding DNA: TGTGCCAGCAGCATAGGAAAGGAGGGCTACGAGCAGTACTTC. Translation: CASSIGKEGYEQYF.